The present T cell receptor beta chain was sequenced within a study of T cells in Graves' hyperthyroidism and ophthalmopathy (dated by TCRdb to 2018 to 2020). Regarding the complete study: Peripheral blood samples were taken at initial diagnosis, before any treatment was given. To identify distinguishing TCR V-J signatures, a discovery cohort of some 100 patients was used, comprising roughly 45 with Graves' ophthalmopathy and 57 with stable Graves' hyperthyroidism. An independent validation cohort of about 19 hyperthyroidism patients and 15 or so patients who later progressed to ophthalmopathy tested prospective prediction of ophthalmopathy. For training and testing, the roughly 97 patients in the discovery cohort were randomly divided in a 7:3 ratio. In addition, the study compared T-cell repertoires in thyroid tissue and in blood from over 5 Graves' hyperthyroidism patients. After sampling, hyperthyroidism patients received methimazole starting at 30 mg daily, and ophthalmopathy patients received high-dose intravenous methylprednisolone. The paper reports TCR Vbeta CDR3 sequencing of roughly 140 peripheral blood samples: 43 ophthalmopathy, 70 to 85 hyperthyroidism and around 17 progressor patients. The paper as a whole reports these results and caveats: A 13 V-J signature model separated ophthalmopathy from stable hyperthyroidism, with approximately 87% sensitivity and 81.08% specificity in cross-validation and 80%/75% in testing. Sample size was not statistically predetermined, and blinding of investigators to group allocation was not performed. Most expanded thyroid clonotypes (frequency above 0.001) were also found in blood, which suggests that blood repertoires may mirror thyroid immune responses. During validation, the model predicted progression to ophthalmopathy a median of approximately 6 months ahead of onset, with roughly 65% sensitivity and almost 75% specificity.

TCR beta CDR3 regions were amplified from RNA transcripts. A first-round RT-PCR of the TCR CDR3 used the HTBI primer set with the Qiagen OneStep RT-PCR kit. The libraries were constructed in a second round of multiplex PCR and then size-selected and purified. Sequencing of the libraries was done on an Illumina HiSeq2000 using paired-end 100 bp reads. Per the source publication's procedure: Raw data were processed with SOAPnuke, discarding reads with adapters, uncalled bases, mean Phred below 15, or no exact constant-primer or identifier match. High-quality paired reads were merged using COPE v1.2.5, and each unique nucleotide sequence was defined as a clonotype. Clonotypes were aligned to IMGT TRBV, TRBD and TRBJ reference segments using MiTCR v1.1. Only V-J combinations with frequency above 0.0001, covering 98% to 99.2% of repertoires, were analysed. The TCS score was defined as the ratio of F50 (clonal expansion) to E x V (chaos), calculated using BLOSUM62-based TCRdist between CDR3 peptides within each V-J. Welch's t-statistics and random forest reduced 500 to 650 V-J features to 13, which were used in a naive Bayes classifier (R e1071). In-frame beta chains were kept once TCRdb had trimmed the public reads at Q25 with fastp and called clones with MiXCR. CDR3 protein sequences are deduplicated, and each keeps its most common genes and DNA. It is TCRdb's table, rather than the study itself, that gives the V and J calls and clone size. Recorded for this sample are some 300,000 distinct CDR3 sequences; approximately 14% of them occurred a single time. Clones ranked in the top ten supply under 8% of the sample.

A patient counted as having stable Graves' hyperthyroidism if no progression to ophthalmopathy occurred over 18 months of follow-up. The hyperthyroidism patients were between 18 and 65 years old and newly diagnosed, with a disease duration of less than 2 months. The study excluded patients with uncontrolled infections, other autoimmune diseases, pregnancy or lactation. Diagnoses were based on clinical symptoms, serum thyroxine and TRAb, thyroid ultrasound and orbital computed tomography. PBMCs were separated from under 12 ml of fresh peripheral blood using Ficoll-Paque density gradient centrifugation. Trizol reagent was used to extract total RNA, and RNA quality was then checked on an Agilent 2100 Bioanalyzer. This clonotype was found a few times. Its antigen specificity is not known. It has no much larger one-base neighbor in the sample; base qualities were not kept. V is pared back by 3 bases and J by 1 base, with 13 bases lying between the germline termini. The germline V gene yields LGHNA for CDR1 and YNFKEQ for CDR2. The CDR3 runs 15 residues from the cysteine to the phenylalanine. The kept DNA is CDR3 alone, 45 bases in frame from the first base.

The chain links TRBV4-2 with TRBJ2-7; the D segment is perhaps TRBD1 or TRBD2, each sharing 5 matched bases. The TCR originated in a woman aged 35 to 49 with Graves' hyperthyroidism. Sequenced input: blood. CDR3 protein: CASSQRIEGSYEQYF. The nucleotide sequence reads as follows: TGTGCCAGCAGCCAGAGGATAGAGGGGTCCTACGAGCAGTACTTC.